The 25 T cell receptor beta chains below all came from one sample that was sequenced in a study of blood T cell repertoires in COVID-19. Clones were read by immunoSEQ multiplex PCR, and TCRdb kept only the in-frame ones, dropping some. Of about 250,000 clones in the sample, about 89% were seen once. Material for sequencing was peripheral blood. These receptors were obtained from a man aged 30 to 39 with acute or convalescent COVID-19.

The chain carries TRBV5-1 and TRBJ1-2; the match to TRBD1 covers 12 bases. J gave up 5 bases and V 0 bases, and 2 bases lay outside the gene matches. The CDR3 loop spans 15 amino acids. Per the germline V gene, CDR1 is SGHRS and CDR2 is YFSETQ. CDR3: CASSLEGQGAYGYTF. The CDR3 DNA follows: TGCGCCAGCAGCTTGGAGGGACAGGGGGCTTATGGCTACACCTTC.

This chain connects TRBV28 to TRBJ1-2, with D possibly matching TRBD1 (5 bases). Germline V gives CDR1 MDHEN, CDR2 SYDVKM. The germline V and J ends were trimmed by 7 bases and 6 bases, with 21 bases remaining between them. This CDR3 is built from 15 residues. CDR3 sequence: CASTTPGGGWNGYTF. Here the CDR3 DNA reads TGTGCCAGCACTACACCCGGGGGGGGTTGGAATGGCTACACCTTC.

V is TRBV9 and J is TRBJ2-2; 12 bases align to TRBD2. V lost 2 bases and J lost 0; bases outside the gene matches: 14. CDR3 length: 21 amino acids. CDR1 is SGDLS, CDR2 YYNGEE, per germline. CDR3 DNA sequence: TGTGCCAGCAGCGTCCTAGCGGGGGGGAACTATTATTTACCGAACACCGGGGAGCTGTTTTTT. It is translated as CASSVLAGGNYYLPNTGELFF.

Concerning this clone itself: The sample has other DNA sequences that encode this CDR3 too. This chain joins TRBV4-2 and TRBJ2-3; TRBD2 matches at 12 bases. This CDR3 contains 16 residues. The junction had 6 bases not matched to a gene; V was cut back by 5 bases and J by 3 bases. Germline CDR1 is LGHNA and CDR2 is YNFKEQ. This CDR3 is CASSSRLAGVTDTQYF. The CDR3 DNA sequence: TGTGCCAGCAGCTCCCGACTAGCGGGAGTGACAGATACGCAGTATTTT.

The J gene is TRBJ2-1, the V gene TRBV10-2; 8 nucleotides align to TRBD1. The trim removed 3 bases at V and 4 bases at J, leaving 2 bases unmatched. CDR1 and CDR2 (germline): WSHSY, SAAADI. CDR3 size: 14 residues. The CDR3 nucleotides read TGCGCCAGCAGTGAACAGGGGGGATACAATGAGCAGTTCTTC. Residues: CASSEQGGYNEQFF.

This clone occurred once. The identical CDR3 is also encoded by other nucleotide sequences in the sample. This chain uses TRBV18 with TRBJ1-4, with TRBD1 matching over 7 bases. CDR3 size: 13 residues. Germline CDR1 and CDR2: KGHSH and LQKENI. The J segment lost 3 bases and the V segment lost 6 bases, leaving 1 base of the junction unmatched. The CDR3 here is CASSGQSNEKLFF. DNA for the CDR3: TGTGCCAGCTCGGGACAGTCTAATGAAAAACTGTTTTTT.

V is TRBV27 and J is TRBJ1-2; D not certain. Germline V gene sequence: CDR1 MNHEY, CDR2 SMNVEV (reference sequence). This CDR3 is built from 15 residues. Trimming left V 0 bases short and J 0 bases short, with 8 bases between. CDR3 nucleotide sequence: TGTGCCAGCAGTTTATCCATAAACACTAACTATGGCTACACCTTC. Translated, it gives CASSLSINTNYGYTF.

The chain carries TRBV30 and TRBJ2-3; D possibly corresponds to TRBD2 (6 bases). This CDR3 region has 12 residues. Germline CDR1 reads GTSNPN; CDR2 reads SVGIG (reference sequence). With 6 bases removed from V and 4 bases from J, the gap between germline ends came to 11 bases. CDR3 sequence reads: CACVAVSDTQYF. Here the CDR3 DNA reads TGTGCCTGTGTAGCGGTATCAGATACGCAGTATTTT.

The chain recombines TRBV11-2 with TRBJ2-7, with D possibly matching TRBD1 (6 bases). The CDR3 consists of 13 residues. Per the germline V gene, CDR1 is SGHAT and CDR2 is FQNNGV. Trimming removed 6 bases at V and 2 bases at J, with 11 bases between. The CDR3 region is CASRAGQTYEQYF. CDR3 DNA: TGTGCCAGCAGAGCCGGACAGACCTACGAGCAGTACTTC.

This chain joins TRBV2 and TRBJ1-6; D remains unclear. CDR3 size: 13 residues. V dropped 6 bases and J dropped 10 bases, with 13 bases sitting between them. The germline V gene encodes CDR1 SNHLY and CDR2 FYNNEI. CDR3 sequence: CASSMLTDSPLHF. The CDR3 DNA reads as TGTGCCAGCAGCATGCTGACTGACTCACCCCTCCACTTT.

The V and J genes are TRBV6-1 and TRBJ2-5, with 7 bases fitting TRBD1. Germline V gene data show CDR1 as MNHNS and CDR2 as SASEGT. The CDR3 is made up of 14 amino acids. V trimming: 3 bases; J trimming: 3 bases; junction bases outside the gene matches: 4. CDR3 sequence: CASSDSDREETQYF. The CDR3 coding sequence is TGTGCCAGCAGTGATTCCGACAGGGAAGAGACCCAGTACTTC.

The V and J genes are TRBV9 and TRBJ2-2; 13 bases are a match to TRBD2. CDR1 is SGDLS and CDR2 is YYNGEE in the germline V gene. With 4 bases clipped from V and 4 bases from J, the junction kept 4 bases outside the gene matches. The CDR3 consists of 16 residues. The CDR3 nucleotides are TGTGCCAGCAGCTTGGGACTAGCGGGGCCCACCGGGGAGCTGTTTTTT. Protein sequence: CASSLGLAGPTGELFF.

This CDR3 reads CASSPATASYEQYF. In DNA, the CDR3 is TGTGCCAGCAGCCCCGCGACAGCTTCCTACGAGCAGTACTTC. The J gene is TRBJ2-7, the V gene TRBV7-9; possibly TRBD1 for D (5 bases). From germline, CDR1 is SEHNR and CDR2 FQNEAQ (reference sequence). The CDR3 is 14 residues long. V shed 5 bases and J shed 1 base, with 12 bases lying between them.

The chain carries TRBV5-4 and TRBJ2-6; 8 bases are a match to TRBD1. The CDR3 sequence is 20 residues long. CDR1 is SGHNT and CDR2 is YYREEE in the germline V gene (reference sequence). After removal of 0 bases from V and 4 bases from J, the junction contained 15 bases not matched to a gene. CDR3 in amino acids: CASSLAPGQGPRAGANVLTF. DNA of the CDR3: TGTGCCAGCAGCTTGGCCCCCGGACAGGGCCCGCGTGCGGGGGCCAACGTCCTGACTTTC.

V usage is TRBV3-1 (or the pseudogene TRBV3-2) and J usage is TRBJ2-5, with 8 bases matching TRBD2. The tail of the sequence fits TRBJ2-7 better, so the J call may be wrong. CDR1 LGHDT and CDR2 YNNKEL come from the germline V gene (reference sequence). CDR3 size: 16 residues. In DNA, the CDR3 is TGTGCCAGCAGCCGGACCTTAGCGGGACCAACCTACGAGCAGTACTTC. It encodes CASSRTLAGPTYEQYF.

V usage is TRBV7-8 and J usage is TRBJ2-3; no firm D call. The germline V gene encodes CDR1 SGHVS and CDR2 FQNEAQ. The CDR3 spans 16 residues. The V end was cut by 2 bases, the J end by 4 bases, with 16 bases between. CDR3 protein: CASSLSRVVPSDTQYF. The CDR3 DNA is TGTGCCAGCAGCTTATCGCGCGTAGTTCCCTCAGATACGCAGTATTTT.

J is TRBJ1-2 and V is TRBV4-1; possible D gene TRBD1, 6 bases. V shed 4 bases and J shed 4 bases, with 16 bases lying between them. The germline gives CDR1 MGHRA, CDR2 YSYEKL. The CDR3 has 15 amino acids. The CDR3 here is CASSPETTGLYGYTF. The CDR3, as DNA: TGCGCCAGCAGCCCAGAAACGACAGGTCTCTATGGCTACACCTTC.

The J gene is TRBJ1-6, the V gene TRBV6-1, with D possibly matching TRBD1 (5 bases). Trimming removed 2 bases at V and 6 bases at J, with 17 bases between. Germline assignment: CDR1 MNHNS and CDR2 SASEGT. The CDR3 length is 17 residues. As DNA, the CDR3 is TGTGCCAGCAGTGAATCCTCCTGGGGGGGATCTAATTCACCCCTCCACTTT. It yields the protein CASSESSWGGSNSPLHF.

This chain links TRBV4-2 with TRBJ2-7; no firm D call. The V and J ends lost 4 bases and 0 bases respectively, with 10 bases between them. This CDR3 region has 14 residues. Germline V lookup: CDR1 LGHNA, CDR2 YNFKEQ. CDR3 nucleotides: TGTGCCAGCAGCCGACGACTGAGCTCCTACGAGCAGTACTTC. Protein: CASSRRLSSYEQYF.

This clone has just a few counts. The rearrangement links TRBV5-1 to TRBJ2-6; D is perhaps TRBD1 (5 bases). CDR1 and CDR2 (germline): SGHRS, YFSETQ. V shed 4 bases and J shed 0 bases, with 20 bases lying between them. The CDR3 runs to 19 residues. CDR3 bases: TGCGCCAGCAGCCCAGACAGACAAAGAGCTCTCTCTGGGGCCAACGTCCTGACTTTC. It translates to CASSPDRQRALSGANVLTF.

The chain carries TRBV9 and TRBJ1-6; D is ambiguous. Germline values: CDR1 SGDLS, CDR2 YYNGEE. The CDR3 has 13 amino acids. Trimming cost V 0 bases and J 9 bases, with 7 bases left between them. The CDR3 region has the DNA TGTGCCAGCAGCGTAGAGGCGGGTTCACCCCTCCACTTT. Translation: CASSVEAGSPLHF.

The J gene is TRBJ2-1, the V gene TRBV11-3; D ambiguous. Germline assignment: CDR1 SGHNT and CDR2 YENEEA. The CDR3 runs to 13 residues. V was cut by 5 bases and J by 5 bases, with 10 bases left in between. The CDR3 reads CASSPTTNNEQFF. CDR3 in DNA: TGTGCCAGCAGCCCCACAACCAACAATGAGCAGTTCTTC. Full variable domain (remainder filled in from reference TRBV11-3 and TRBJ2-1): EAGVVQSPRYKIIEKKQPVAFWCNPISGHNTLYWYLQNLGQGPELLIRYENEEAVDDSQLPKDRFSAERLKGVDSTLKIQPAELGDSAVYLCASSPTTNNEQFFGPGTRLTVL.

In its sample, this clone was seen once. The chain uses TRBV12-5 and TRBJ2-3; tentatively, D is TRBD2 (5 bases). This CDR3 contains 15 residues. The V end was cut by 5 bases, the J end by 9 bases, with 21 bases between. Germline V gives CDR1 LGHNT, CDR2 FRNRAP. CDR3 in amino acids: CASGQAGGSGGTQYF. The CDR3 DNA is TGTGCTAGTGGTCAGGCCGGTGGGTCTGGAGGCACGCAGTATTTT.

V and J are TRBV5-1 and TRBJ1-1; D is unresolved. The CDR3 is 15 residues long. V dropped 1 base and J dropped 3 bases, with 13 bases sitting between them. Germline values: CDR1 SGHRS, CDR2 YFSETQ. CDR3 amino acids: CASSLRRASDTEAFF. CDR3 nucleotide sequence: TGCGCCAGCAGCTTGAGGAGGGCGTCAGACACTGAAGCTTTCTTT.

The gene calls are TRBV3-1 (or the pseudogene TRBV3-2) and TRBJ1-4; 10 nucleotides match TRBD1. The V segment lost 6 bases and the J segment 8 bases; nucleotides outside the gene matches: 12. Germline CDR1 LGHDT, CDR2 YNNKEL (reference sequence). This CDR3 contains 16 residues. The CDR3 loop is CASSPRSGQGREKLFF. CDR3 nucleotide sequence: TGTGCCAGCAGTCCTCGATCGGGACAGGGGAGGGAAAAACTGTTTTTT.